A selection of T cell receptor beta chains follows, all from one sample in a study of shared clonotypes between healthy human individuals. Assay used: immunoSEQ multiplex PCR; TCRdb lists only in-frame clones, some missing. This sample carries hundreds of thousands of clones, roughly 83% of them seen once, and the ten largest clones take roughly an eighth. The sample taken for sequencing was PBMCs. The receptor source for this set is a woman aged 40 to 50 in good health. Some clones in this sample may be carry-over from other donors' samples. Both conserved end residues are part of each CDR3. The D gene is left open where the match is weak. Only part of the rows carry a size: once, few, many, or a class if the clone is expanded.

D gene: .; J gene: TRBJ1-2; V gene: TRBV7-9; clone size: few; CDR3 DNA: TGTGCCAGCAGCTTAAGTCAAAGCCGTGGCTACACCTTC; CDR3 protein: CASSLSQSRGYTF
D gene: TRBD1; J gene: TRBJ1-1; V gene: TRBV19; clone size: .; CDR3 DNA: TGTGCCAGTCACAGGGGAGGGACTGAAGCTTTCTTT; CDR3 protein: CASHRGGTEAFF
D gene: .; J gene: TRBJ2-3; V gene: TRBV2; clone size: .; CDR3 DNA: TGTGCCAGCAGTGAAGCCAGAGAGGTCACAGATACGCAGTATTTT; CDR3 protein: CASSEAREVTDTQYF
D gene: .; J gene: TRBJ2-5; V gene: TRBV30; clone size: once; CDR3 DNA: TGTGCCTGGAGTCAACAGGGAAGCGAGACCCAGTACTTC; CDR3 protein: CAWSQQGSETQYF
D gene: .; J gene: TRBJ2-3; V gene: TRBV7-6; clone size: many; CDR3 DNA: TGTGCCAGCAGCTTAGTGCAGGGCACAGATACGCAGTATTTT; CDR3 protein: CASSLVQGTDTQYF
D gene: .; J gene: TRBJ2-1; V gene: TRBV30; clone size: .; CDR3 DNA: TGTGCCTGGAGTCTTTACAATGAGCAGTTCTTC; CDR3 protein: CAWSLYNEQFF
D gene: TRBD1; J gene: TRBJ2-2; V gene: TRBV28; clone size: .; CDR3 DNA: TGTGCCAGCAGTAAACAGGGGGCCGGCGGGGAGCTGTTTTTT; CDR3 protein: CASSKQGAGGELFF
D gene: TRBD1; J gene: TRBJ1-2; V gene: TRBV5-4; clone size: .; CDR3 DNA: TGTGCCAGCAGCTCCGGGACAGGGACCCAAAACTATGGCTACACCTTC; CDR3 protein: CASSSGTGTQNYGYTF
D gene: TRBD2; J gene: TRBJ2-5; V gene: TRBV5-1; clone size: .; CDR3 DNA: TGCGCCAGCAGCGCAGGTACTAGCGGGATATACCAAGAGACCCAGTACTTC; CDR3 protein: CASSAGTSGIYQETQYF
D gene: .; J gene: TRBJ2-7; V gene: TRBV11-1; clone size: .; CDR3 DNA: TGTGCCAGCAGCTGGGGGGTTGGACAGTCCTACGAGCAGTACTTC; CDR3 protein: CASSWGVGQSYEQYF
D gene: .; J gene: TRBJ2-3; V gene: TRBV29-1; clone size: .; CDR3 DNA: TGCAGCGTGATGACTGAGCGTGCGTGGGATACGCAGTATTTT; CDR3 protein: CSVMTERAWDTQYF
D gene: .; J gene: TRBJ2-2; V gene: TRBV27; clone size: few; CDR3 DNA: TGTGCCAGCAGTTTTTCGTACTCCACCGGGGAGCTGTTTTTT; CDR3 protein: CASSFSYSTGELFF
D gene: TRBD1; J gene: TRBJ2-3; V gene: TRBV7-2; clone size: .; CDR3 DNA: TGTGCCAGCAGCGCACAGGGGGCAGGTGCAGATACGCAGTATTTT; CDR3 protein: CASSAQGAGADTQYF
D gene: .; J gene: TRBJ2-3; V gene: TRBV29-1; clone size: .; CDR3 DNA: TGCAGCGGTCGGGCAGCCACAGATACGCAGTATTTT; CDR3 protein: CSGRAATDTQYF